This T cell receptor beta chain stems from a study of T cell responses to AZD1222 COVID-19 vaccine. Only in-frame clones appear in the TCRdb table, and some are missing; sequencing was by immunoSEQ multiplex PCR. The sample contains about 120,000 clones, more than 75% of which appear only once. In regard to this clone: Its antigen is still unknown.

Study-level findings and limits: Seropositive status at baseline applied to only 5 to 7 AZD1222 recipients.

The sequencing here drew on peripheral blood, taken 28 days after the second AZD1222 dose. This sequence was found in an adult who received the AZD1222 COVID-19 vaccine.

The CDR3 coding sequence is TGTGCCAGCAGCCTAGGCATGGGGTGGCCTGAGCAGTTCTTC. It encodes CASSLGMGWPEQFF. The chain has TRBV11-1 and TRBJ2-1; D is unclear. The germline V and J ends were trimmed by 5 bases and 9 bases, with 17 bases remaining between them. The CDR3 spans 14 residues. CDR1 is SGHAT, CDR2 FQDESV, per germline (reference sequence).